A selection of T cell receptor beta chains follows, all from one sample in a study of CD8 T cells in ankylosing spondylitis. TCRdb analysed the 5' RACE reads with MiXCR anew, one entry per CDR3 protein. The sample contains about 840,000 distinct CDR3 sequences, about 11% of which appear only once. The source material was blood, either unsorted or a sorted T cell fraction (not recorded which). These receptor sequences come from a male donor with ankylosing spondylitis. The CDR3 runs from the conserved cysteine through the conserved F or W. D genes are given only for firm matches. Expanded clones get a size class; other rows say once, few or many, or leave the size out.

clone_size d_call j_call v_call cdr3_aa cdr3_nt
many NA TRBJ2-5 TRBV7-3 CASSLTGKETQYF TGTGCCAGCAGCCTGACCGGGAAAGAGACCCAGTACTTC
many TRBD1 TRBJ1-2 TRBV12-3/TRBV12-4 CASSDRVQHGYTF TGTGCCAGCAGTGACAGGGTCCAACATGGCTACACCTTC
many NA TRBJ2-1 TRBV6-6 CASSSQRYNEQFF TGTGCCAGCAGTTCGCAACGGTACAATGAGCAGTTCTTC
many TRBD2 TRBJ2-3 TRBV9 CASSAGLVGTDTQYF TGTGCCAGCAGCGCCGGACTAGTTGGGACAGATACGCAGTATTTT
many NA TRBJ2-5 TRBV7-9 CASSSSRDIETQYF TGTGCCAGCAGCTCCTCGCGGGACATTGAGACCCAGTACTTC
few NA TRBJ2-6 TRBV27 CASSSLFSSGANVLTF TGTGCCAGCAGTTCTCTTTTCAGCTCTGGGGCCAACGTCCTGACTTTC
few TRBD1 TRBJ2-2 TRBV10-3 CAIMPTGVGTGELFF TGTGCCATCATGCCCACAGGGGTAGGCACCGGGGAGCTGTTTTTT
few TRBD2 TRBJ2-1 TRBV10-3 CAISVVLASNEQFF TGTGCCATCAGTGTGGTACTAGCGAGCAATGAGCAGTTCTTC
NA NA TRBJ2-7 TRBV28 CASRSGTYEQYF TGTGCCAGCAGATCGGGTACTTACGAGCAGTACTTC
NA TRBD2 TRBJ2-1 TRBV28 CASSLGTSGRVEQFF TGTGCCAGCAGTTTAGGGACTAGCGGGAGGGTTGAGCAGTTCTTC
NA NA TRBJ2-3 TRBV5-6 CASSLLGGGRDTQYF TGTGCCAGCAGCTTGTTAGGGGGGGGGAGAGATACGCAGTATTTT
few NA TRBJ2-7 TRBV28 CASSPPDSSYEQYF TGTGCCAGCAGTCCCCCGGACAGCTCCTACGAGCAGTACTTC
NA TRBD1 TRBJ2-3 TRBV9 CASSPGQDADTQYF TGTGCCAGCAGCCCGGGACAGGATGCAGATACGCAGTATTTT
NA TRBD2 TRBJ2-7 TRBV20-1 CSARVSGPPHF TGCAGTGCTAGAGTTAGCGGGCCCCCCCACTTC
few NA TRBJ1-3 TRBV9 CASSERAGTRSGNTIYF TGTGCCAGCAGCGAGAGGGCAGGGACACGCTCTGGAAACACCATATATTTT
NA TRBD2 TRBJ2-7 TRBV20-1 CSAGVGTSLSYEQYF TGCAGTGCGGGGGTAGGGACTAGTCTGTCCTACGAGCAGTACTTC
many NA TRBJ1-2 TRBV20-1 CSAIDTTGDGYTF TGCAGTGCTATAGATACTACGGGAGACGGCTACACCTTC
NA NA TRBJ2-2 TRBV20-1 CSARRGLNTGELFF TGCAGTGCTAGACGGGGTCTGAACACCGGGGAGCTGTTTTTT
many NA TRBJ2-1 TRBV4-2 CASSQDFREDEQFF TGTGCCAGCAGCCAAGATTTCAGGGAGGATGAGCAGTTCTTC
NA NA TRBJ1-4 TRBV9 CASSAGVSPGAKLFF TGTGCCAGCAGCGCCGGGGTCAGTCCGGGAGCAAAACTGTTTTTT
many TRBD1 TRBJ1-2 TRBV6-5 CASSYRQGPEYGYTF TGTGCCAGCAGTTACCGACAGGGTCCTGAGTATGGCTACACCTTC
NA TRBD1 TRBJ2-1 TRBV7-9 CAISNRGRFNEQFF TGTGCCATTTCCAACAGGGGGCGGTTCAATGAGCAGTTCTTC
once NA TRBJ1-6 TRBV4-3 CASSQDPGQRHSPLHF TGCGCCAGCAGCCAAGATCCCGGACAGCGTCATTCACCCCTCCACTTT
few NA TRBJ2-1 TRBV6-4 CASSVERESDEQFF TGTGCCAGCAGTGTGGAACGGGAGTCGGATGAGCAGTTCTTC
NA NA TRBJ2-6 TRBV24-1 CATSADKGSGANVLTF TGTGCCACCAGTGCGGATAAGGGCTCTGGGGCCAACGTCCTGACTTTC
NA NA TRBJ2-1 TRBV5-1 CASSLDYRADEQFF TGCGCCAGCAGCTTGGATTACCGGGCTGATGAGCAGTTCTTC
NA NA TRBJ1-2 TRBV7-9 CASSPGGDSGYTF TGTGCCAGCAGCCCTGGCGGGGATAGTGGCTACACCTTC
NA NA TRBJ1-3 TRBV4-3 CASSQESGRALSGNTIYF TGCGCCAGCAGCCAAGAATCAGGAAGGGCGCTTTCTGGAAACACCATATATTTT
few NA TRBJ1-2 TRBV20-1 CSALGTSRHGYTF TGCAGTGCTCTCGGGACCTCCCGGCATGGCTACACCTTC